This T cell receptor beta chain appears in the sequencing data of a study of cytomegalovirus exposure and HLA in healthy donors. Study-level results: Presence/absence analyses supposed approximately even sequencing depth among donors.

The PCR was carried out with 60 Vbeta primers and 13 Jbeta primers. In the original workflow: Around 9.9 million shared chains were among the approximately 87 million unique TCR beta chains that a later analysis counted. TCRdb's copy holds only in-frame clones and misses some; the assay was immunoSEQ multiplex PCR. V and J calls and clone size are given by that table; D and trimming were obtained from the DNA. Among around 180,000 clones listed, about 79% were seen once. V lost 4 bases and J 8 bases, leaving 10 bases between the germline ends. The germline CDR1 and CDR2 sequences are SGDLS and YYNGEE. This CDR3 has 12 amino acids. With respect to this clone: What it binds is not known.

This TCR was sampled from a girl aged 2-10 years in good health and CMV-seropositive. This chain joins TRBV9 and TRBJ2-1; D might be TRBD2 (6 bases). Sample: PBMCs. CDR3 coding DNA: TGTGCCAGCAGCATGAGGGAGGATGAGCAGTTCTTC. It yields the protein CASSMREDEQFF.